These 10 T cell receptor beta chains share one sample of origin, sequenced in a study of cytomegalovirus exposure and HLA in healthy donors. The PCR ran on 60 Vbeta and 13 Jbeta primers. Assay: immunoSEQ multiplex PCR; the TCRdb copy retains only in-frame clones and omits some. The sample has fewer than 200,000 clones; 75% to 85% are singletons. Sample: PBMCs. These receptors were taken from a young man in good health and CMV-seronegative.

Here the CDR3 reads CASSLAGGRAEETQYF. In DNA, the CDR3 is TGTGCCAGCAGCTTAGCGGGCGGGAGGGCCGAAGAGACCCAGTACTTC. V gene TRBV7-6 combines with J gene TRBJ2-5, with 9 bases lining up with TRBD2. Trimming cost V 0 bases and J 3 bases; bases outside gene matches: 5. The CDR3 is 16 residues long. CDR1 is SGHVS and CDR2 is FNYEAQ in the germline V gene.

This chain joins TRBV2 and TRBJ2-1, with a weak D call TRBD1 (6 bases). Looked up from germline, CDR1 is SNHLY and CDR2 is FYNNEI. The CDR3 consists of 12 residues. Between the trimmed V and J ends, which lost 7 bases and 3 bases, there was a span of 7 bases. CDR3 sequence (DNA): TGTGCCAGCACGGACAGCTACAATGAGCAGTTCTTC. This sequence encodes CASTDSYNEQFF. Filled out from reference TRBV2 and TRBJ2-1, the complete variable domain reads EPEVTQTPSHQVTQMGQEVILRCVPISNHLYFYWYRQILGQKVEFLVSFYNNEISEKSEIFDDQFSVERPDGSNFTLKIRSTKLEDSAMYFCASTDSYNEQFFGPGTRLTVL.

V and J are TRBV11-3 and TRBJ2-3; 10 bases fit TRBD1. Unmatched junction bases numbered 9, after V lost 5 bases and J lost 7 bases. The CDR3 runs 15 residues. From germline, CDR1 is SGHNT and CDR2 YENEEA. The DNA of the CDR3 is TGTGCCAGCAGCCCCGGACAGGGGGAGGCAAATACGCAGTATTTT. Translated, it gives CASSPGQGEANTQYF.

This chain connects TRBV5-1 to TRBJ1-1; D ambiguous. There are 14 residues in the CDR3. Trimming shortened V by 0 bases and J by 0 bases, and 6 bases separated the two germline ends. From germline, CDR1 is SGHRS and CDR2 YFSETQ. This CDR3 is CASSLAGMNTEAFF. In DNA, the CDR3 is TGCGCCAGCAGCTTGGCCGGGATGAACACTGAAGCTTTCTTT.

The CDR3 here is CAAGRSGGEQYF. CDR3 bases: TGTGCAGCGGGCCGATCAGGCGGCGAGCAGTACTTC. The chain couples TRBV27 to TRBJ2-7; D is possibly TRBD2 (6 bases). The CDR3 runs 12 residues. Germline loops: CDR1 MNHEY, CDR2 SMNVEV (reference sequence).

The rearrangement uses TRBV10-2 and TRBJ1-1; D gene uncertain. CDR3 length equals 13 residues. V was pared by 4 bases and J by 5 bases, with 11 bases between. CDR1 WSHSY and CDR2 SAAADI come from the germline V gene. CDR3 in amino acids: CASSVSDRTEAFF. The DNA of the CDR3 is TGCGCCAGCAGTGTATCAGATCGAACTGAAGCTTTCTTT.

The chain links TRBV14 to TRBJ2-2; no definite D call. The germline V and J ends were trimmed by 5 bases and 8 bases, with 9 bases remaining between them. Per the germline V gene, CDR1 is SGHDN and CDR2 is FVKESK. This CDR3 is built from 12 residues. CDR3 sequence (DNA): TGTGCCAGCAGCTTTTCGGTGGGGGAGCTGTTTTTT. This sequence encodes CASSFSVGELFF.

The V gene is TRBV7-9, the J gene TRBJ2-2, with TRBD2 identical over 15 bases. The germline gives CDR1 SEHNR, CDR2 FQNEAQ (reference sequence). The CDR3 is 19 amino acids. V shed 4 bases, J shed 3 bases, and the junction held 9 bases outside the gene matches. CDR3 protein: CASSSYGTSGRTDTGELFF. The CDR3 coding sequence is TGTGCCAGCAGCTCGTACGGGACTAGCGGGAGGACCGACACCGGGGAGCTGTTTTTT.

The J gene is TRBJ1-2, the V gene TRBV5-5; D not certain. The CDR3 loop spans 16 amino acids. V was pared by 0 bases and J by 4 bases, with 16 bases between. Germline CDR1 SGHKS, CDR2 YYEKEE (reference sequence). As DNA, the CDR3 is TGTGCCAGCAGCTTGGTTCAGTCCCTCTCTCTCTATGGCTACACCTTC. Protein sequence: CASSLVQSLSLYGYTF.

The CDR3 nucleotides read TGTGCCAGTAGTACTACGGATCAGCCCCAGCATTTT. Translating it yields CASSTTDQPQHF. The chain joins TRBV19 to TRBJ1-5; D is unclear. Germline V CDR1 and CDR2: LNHDA, SQIVND (reference sequence). Trimming cost V 4 bases and J 5 bases, with 6 bases left between them. This CDR3 comprises 12 residues.